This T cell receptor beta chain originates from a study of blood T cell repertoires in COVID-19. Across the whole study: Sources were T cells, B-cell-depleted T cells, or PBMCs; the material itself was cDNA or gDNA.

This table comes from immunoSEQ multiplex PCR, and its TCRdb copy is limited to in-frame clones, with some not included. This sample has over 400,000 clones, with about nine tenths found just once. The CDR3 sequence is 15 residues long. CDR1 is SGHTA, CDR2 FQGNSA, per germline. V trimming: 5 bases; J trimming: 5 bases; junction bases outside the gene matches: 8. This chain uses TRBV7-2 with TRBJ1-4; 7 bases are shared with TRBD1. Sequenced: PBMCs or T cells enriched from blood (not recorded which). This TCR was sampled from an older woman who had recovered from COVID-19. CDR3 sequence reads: CASSAPGTANEKLFF. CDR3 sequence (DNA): TGTGCCAGCAGCGCCCCCGGGACAGCAAATGAAAAACTGTTTTTT. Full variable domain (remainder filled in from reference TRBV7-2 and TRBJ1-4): GAGVSQSPSNKVTEKGKDVELRCDPISGHTALYWYRQSLGQGLEFLIYFQGNSAPDKSGLPSDRFSAERTGGSVSTLTIQRTQQEDSAVYLCASSAPGTANEKLFFGSGTQLSVL.